Below, 15 T cell receptor beta chains from the same sample are listed, as sequenced in a study of T cells after yellow fever vaccination. TCRdb used MiXCR to reprocess the 5' RACE reads, holding one entry per CDR3 protein. The sample yields hundreds of thousands of distinct CDR3 sequences, over 8% seen once. The source material was PBMCs, sampled on the day of the first yellow fever vaccination. Source of these receptors: a man aged 18 to 29 who received the YFV17D yellow fever vaccine.

The chain has TRBV5-5 and TRBJ2-2; D is possibly TRBD2 (5 bases). Germline V lookup: CDR1 SGHKS, CDR2 YYEKEE (reference sequence). V shed 1 base and J shed 7 bases, with 8 bases lying between them. The length of the CDR3 is 13 residues. Written as DNA, the CDR3 is TGTGCCAGCAGCTTGCAAGGGAGCGGGGAGCTGTTTTTT. Translating it yields CASSLQGSGELFF.

This clonotype occurred a few times. CDR3 in DNA: TGTGCCAGCAGCAACGGACTAGCGGGGCTTCTCGATGAGCAGTTCTTC. Amino acid sequence: CASSNGLAGLLDEQFF. This chain joins TRBV3-1 and TRBJ2-1; 12 nucleotides match TRBD2. V lost 5 bases to trimming and J lost 8 bases; unmatched junction nucleotides: 10. The CDR3 contains 16 residues. Germline CDR1 reads LGHDT; CDR2 reads YNNKEL (reference sequence).

In the case of this clonotype: Its ends do not fully match the called genes, so a read error is possible. The rearrangement joins TRBV3-1 to TRBJ2-2; 8 nucleotides match TRBD1. Germline values: CDR1 LGHDT, CDR2 YNNKEL (reference sequence). The CDR3 spans 17 residues. CDR3 amino acids: CATSKDWSTGDTGELFF. The CDR3 nucleotides are TGTGCCACCAGCAAAGATTGGTCGACAGGGGACACCGGGGAGCTGTTTTTT. The full variable domain, completed using reference TRBV3-1 and TRBJ2-2, is DTAVSQTPKYLVTQMGNDKSIKCEQNLGHDTMYWYKQDSKKFLKIMFSYNNKELIINETVPNRFSPKSPDKAHLNLHINSLELGDSAVYFCATSKDWSTGDTGELFFGEGSRLTVL.

CDR3 sequence reads: CASSLPAGTAHRTPQHF. The CDR3, as DNA: TGTGCCAGCAGCTTACCGGCGGGGACAGCCCACCGGACGCCCCAGCATTTT. The V gene is TRBV7-2, the J gene TRBJ1-5, with 7 bases identical to TRBD1. The trim removed 2 bases at V and 9 bases at J, leaving 16 bases unmatched. Per germline, CDR1 SGHTA and CDR2 FQGNSA. The CDR3 is made up of 17 amino acids.

This chain's CDR3 is CASSPRILGGGITDTQYF. The CDR3, as DNA: TGTGCCAGCAGCCCCCGCATTCTCGGGGGGGGGATCACAGATACGCAGTATTTT. J is TRBJ2-3 and V is TRBV11-1; 8 bases are shared with TRBD2. This CDR3 contains 18 residues. Germline V CDR1 and CDR2: SGHAT, FQDESV (reference sequence). V shed 5 bases and J 2 bases; nucleotides not matched to a gene: 15.

The chain couples TRBV5-4 to TRBJ1-4; 10 bases align to TRBD1. This CDR3 contains 15 residues. V shed 0 bases and J 7 bases; nucleotides not matched to a gene: 3. Germline V gene sequence: CDR1 SGHNT, CDR2 YYREEE (reference sequence). CDR3 coding DNA: TGTGCCAGCAGCTTGGCTGGGACAGGGGTTGAAAAACTGTTTTTT. Translation: CASSLAGTGVEKLFF. Full variable domain (remainder filled in from reference TRBV5-4 and TRBJ1-4): ETGVTQSPTHLIKTRGQQVTLRCSSQSGHNTVSWYQQALGQGPQFIFQYYREEENGRGNFPPRFSGLQFPNYSSELNVNALELDDSALYLCASSLAGTGVEKLFFGSGTQLSVL.

This clonotype came up a few times. The chain recombines TRBV4-3 with TRBJ2-7; 7 positions agree with TRBD1. Germline V CDR1 and CDR2: LGHNA, YSLEER. This CDR3 region has 13 residues. V lost 1 base and J lost 4; bases outside the gene matches: 1. The CDR3 loop is CASSQVRGYEQYF. CDR3 in DNA: TGCGCCAGCAGCCAAGTCAGGGGGTACGAGCAGTACTTC.

This clonotype has a count of ten or more. The genes are TRBV7-9 and TRBJ2-3; weak D call: TRBD1 (6 bases). Germline-derived CDR1 and CDR2 are SEHNR and FQNEAQ (reference sequence). V dropped 5 bases and J dropped 1 base, with 16 bases sitting between them. This CDR3 has 16 amino acids. CDR3 DNA sequence: TGTGCCAGCAGCCCCAGGGGAGCTCGCGGCACAGATACGCAGTATTTT. Protein product: CASSPRGARGTDTQYF.

This clonotype came up a few times. Mismatch with germline at one junction end may stem from a read error. The chain links TRBV12-3 or TRBV12-4 to TRBJ1-3, with D unclear. The CDR3 is made up of 15 amino acids. In nucleotides, the CDR3 is TGTGCCAGCAGCCGTTCGTCGGACTCTGGAGACACCATATATTTT. It codes for CASSRSSDSGDTIYF.

The chain couples TRBV5-4 to TRBJ2-5; 12 bases align to TRBD2. Germline V gene sequence: CDR1 SGHNT, CDR2 YYREEE (reference sequence). The CDR3 is 15 amino acids. V dropped 3 bases and J dropped 5; count of bases not matched to a gene: 5. CDR3 sequence (DNA): TGTGCCAGCAGCTCCGGACTAGCGGGGCCGGAGACCCAGTACTTC. This codes for CASSSGLAGPETQYF.

The chain recombines TRBV5-1 with TRBJ2-3, with 14 bases matching TRBD2. This CDR3 is 16 amino acids long. The ends lost 4 bases at V and 4 bases at J; junction bases unmatched: 5. Per germline, CDR1 SGHRS and CDR2 YFSETQ. The CDR3 DNA reads TGCGCCAGCAGCCAGACTAGCGGGGGGGCAGCAGATACGCAGTATTTT. It is translated as CASSQTSGGAADTQYF. Combining the CDR3 with reference TRBV5-1 and TRBJ2-3 gives the whole variable domain KAGVTQTPRYLIKTRGQQVTLSCSPISGHRSVSWYQQTPGQGLQFLFEYFSETQRNKGNFPGRFSGRQFSNSRSEMNVSTLELGDSALYLCASSQTSGGAADTQYFGPGTRLTVL.

This clonotype was counted between two and nine times. The genes are TRBV7-8 and TRBJ2-7, with 9 bases fitting TRBD1. Germline lookup yields CDR1 SGHVS and CDR2 FQNEAQ. V shed 5 bases, J shed 0 bases, and the junction held 5 bases outside the gene matches. The CDR3 is 15 amino acids. The CDR3 spells CASSQNRGRSYEQYF. The CDR3 DNA reads as TGTGCCAGCAGCCAAAACAGGGGGCGCTCCTACGAGCAGTACTTC. The entire variable domain, with the rest obtained from reference TRBV7-8 and TRBJ2-7, is as follows: GAGVSQSPRYKVAKRGQDVALRCDPISGHVSLFWYQQALGQGPEFLTYFQNEAQLDKSGLPSDRFFAERPEGSVSTLKIQRTQQEDSAVYLCASSQNRGRSYEQYFGPGTRLTVT.

The V gene is TRBV12-3 or TRBV12-4, the J gene TRBJ2-1, with 10 bases aligning to TRBD1. The CDR3 loop spans 15 amino acids. J lost 7 bases, V lost 5 bases, and 8 bases had no gene match. The CDR3 DNA is TGTGCCAGCAGTAACCCCGGGACAGGGGTGAATGAGCAGTTCTTC. Amino acid sequence: CASSNPGTGVNEQFF.

This clonotype was detected only a few times. The chain links TRBV6-2 or TRBV6-3 to TRBJ1-5, with D unclear. Germline V gene data show CDR1 as MNHEY and CDR2 as SVGEGT. Trimming removed 6 bases from V and 0 bases from J, with 18 bases in between. The CDR3 covers 17 residues. CDR3 bases: TGTGCCAGCAGCCGTTGGGAAAGACGGTATAGCAATCAGCCCCAGCATTTT. Amino acid sequence: CASSRWERRYSNQPQHF.

The CDR3 DNA reads TGCGCCAGCAGCTCCGGACAGGGGCTGTCGGAGCAGTACTTC. Residues: CASSSGQGLSEQYF. The chain couples TRBV5-1 to TRBJ2-7, with TRBD1 matching over 9 bases. The germline gives CDR1 SGHRS, CDR2 YFSETQ. This CDR3 contains 14 residues. Trimming cost V 3 bases and J 7 bases; bases outside gene matches: 8.